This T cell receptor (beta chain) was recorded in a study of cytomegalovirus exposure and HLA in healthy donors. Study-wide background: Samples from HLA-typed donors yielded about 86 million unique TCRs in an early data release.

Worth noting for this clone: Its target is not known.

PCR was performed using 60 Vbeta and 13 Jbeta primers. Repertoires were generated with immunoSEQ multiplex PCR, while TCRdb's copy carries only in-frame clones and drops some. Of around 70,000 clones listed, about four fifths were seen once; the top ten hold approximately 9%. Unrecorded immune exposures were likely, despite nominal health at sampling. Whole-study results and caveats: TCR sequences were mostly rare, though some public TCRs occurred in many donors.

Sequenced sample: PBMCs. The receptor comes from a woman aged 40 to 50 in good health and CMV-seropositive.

The CDR3, as DNA: TGTGCCAGCCTGGACAGCGTCTATGGCTACACCTTC. Translated, it gives CASLDSVYGYTF. The chain has TRBV28 and TRBJ1-2; maybe TRBD1 (6 bases). Trimming shortened V by 8 bases and J by 4 bases, and 11 bases separated the two germline ends. This CDR3 region has 12 residues. The germline V gene encodes CDR1 MDHEN and CDR2 SYDVKM.